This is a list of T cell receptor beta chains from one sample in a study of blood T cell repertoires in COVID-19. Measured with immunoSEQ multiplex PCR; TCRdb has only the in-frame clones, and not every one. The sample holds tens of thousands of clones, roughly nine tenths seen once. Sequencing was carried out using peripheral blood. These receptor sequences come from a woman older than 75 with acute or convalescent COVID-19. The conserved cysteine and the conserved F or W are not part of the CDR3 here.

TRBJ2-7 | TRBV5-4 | ASSLAGGEAYEQY
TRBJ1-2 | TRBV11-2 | ASSLAWQGYGYT
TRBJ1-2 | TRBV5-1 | AGSLTQGGNYGYT
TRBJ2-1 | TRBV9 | ASGPGGPIDEQF
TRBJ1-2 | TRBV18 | ASSSLGQGIYGYT
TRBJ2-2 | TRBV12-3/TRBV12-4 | ASSSSTGELF
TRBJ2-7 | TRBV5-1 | ASSPGTGIDEQY
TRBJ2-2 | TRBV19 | ASIGTTNTGELF
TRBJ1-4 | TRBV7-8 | ASSVSGINEKLF
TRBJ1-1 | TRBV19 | ASSEDRRQVNTEAF
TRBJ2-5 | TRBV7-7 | ASSPRGYQETQY
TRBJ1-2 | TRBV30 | AWSGPAGLGYT
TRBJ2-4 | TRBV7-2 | ASSEGSSGLPQY
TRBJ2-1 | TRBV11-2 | ASSLGGKQGGYNEQF
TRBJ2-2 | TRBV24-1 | ATSDPGTGWTGELF
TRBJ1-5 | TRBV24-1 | ATSGGTVNQPQH
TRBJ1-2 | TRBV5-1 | ASSQGQGVGYGYT
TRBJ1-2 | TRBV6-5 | ASSYSIGGGYGYT
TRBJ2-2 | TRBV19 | ASTGLRLAGVTGELF
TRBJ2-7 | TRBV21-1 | ASSPAGGDEQY
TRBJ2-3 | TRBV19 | ASSGLAGADTQY
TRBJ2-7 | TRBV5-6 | ASSLDRASEQY
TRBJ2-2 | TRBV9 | ASSVALAGNTGELF
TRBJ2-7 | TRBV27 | ASSSRLAGGTGEQY
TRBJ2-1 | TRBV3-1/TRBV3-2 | ASSQSSGEQF
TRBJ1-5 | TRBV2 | ASSWDREESQPQH
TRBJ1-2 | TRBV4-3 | ASSQDRAPNYGYT
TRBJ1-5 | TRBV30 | ACQGWRSNQPQH
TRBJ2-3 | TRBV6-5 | ASRPWTGGTDTQY
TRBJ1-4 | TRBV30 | AWGLNEKLF
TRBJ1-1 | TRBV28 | ASSPETAGRTEAF
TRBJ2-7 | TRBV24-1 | ATSDSDRVLY
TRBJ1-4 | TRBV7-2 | ASSPGTGVLFGEKLF
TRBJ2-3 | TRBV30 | AWSVGGQSSTDTQY
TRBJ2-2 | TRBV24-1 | ATSDWRAGELF
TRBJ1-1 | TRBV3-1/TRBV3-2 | ASSQPPGQGGTEAF
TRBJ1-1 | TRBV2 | ASSGGTMNTEAF
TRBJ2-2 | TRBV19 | ASRTPGLAGSTGELF
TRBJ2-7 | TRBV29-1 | ASGTTYEQY
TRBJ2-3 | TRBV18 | ASSPRLAGSTDTQY